This T cell receptor beta chain came from a study of blood T cell repertoires in COVID-19. Looking at the study overall: There were acute and convalescent COVID-19 samples, and they came from the United States, Italy and Spain.

The CDR3 length is 14 residues. V lost 7 bases, J lost 2 bases, and 12 bases lay in between. Germline V CDR1 and CDR2: LGHDT, YNNKEL (reference sequence). Per the study methods: Amplified reference gene primers provided the basis for estimating nucleated cell counts. TCRdb keeps only in-frame clones here, not all; method: immunoSEQ multiplex PCR. The V and J calls and clone size were taken over from that table, and D and trimming were inferred from the DNA. The profile shows 300,000 to 350,000 clones, 70% to 90% of them singletons. Recruits, aged about 18 to 89 years, lived in 20 to 30 US areas. Allocation to cohorts depended on clinical history reported by the participants.

Material for sequencing was PBMCs or T cells enriched from blood (not recorded which). This chain connects TRBV3-1 (or the pseudogene TRBV3-2) to TRBJ1-5; D gene ambiguous. The clonotype originates from a man under 40 who had recovered from COVID-19. The CDR3 sequence: CASTRGRGNQPQHF. As DNA, the CDR3 is TGTGCCAGCACCCGAGGGCGGGGCAATCAGCCCCAGCATTTT.